A single sample gave rise to the 26 T cell receptor beta chains below, sequenced in a study of OX40 agonist ivuxolimab in advanced cancers. Assay: immunoSEQ multiplex PCR; the TCRdb copy retains only in-frame clones and omits some. The sample includes about 74,000 clones, roughly 84% seen only once; the top ten take approximately 2.1%. The starting material was CD4+ or CD8+ T cells sorted from blood, obtained in a trial of the OX40 agonist ivuxolimab. The receptors stem from an adult with an advanced solid tumor such as melanoma, head and neck, liver or kidney cancer.

The rearrangement uses TRBV11-3 and TRBJ2-7; 8 bases are shared with TRBD1. Losses at the gene ends were 0 bases for V and 3 bases for J; bases not matched to a gene: 4. Germline V CDR1 and CDR2: SGHNT, YENEEA. CDR3 length: 15 residues. CDR3: CASSLEQGGLYEQYF. In nucleotides, the CDR3 is TGTGCCAGCAGCTTAGAACAGGGGGGACTCTACGAGCAGTACTTC.

This rearrangement joins TRBV19 to TRBJ1-4; D gene unclear. The V gene's germline CDR1 is LNHDA and CDR2 SQIVND (reference sequence). The germline V and J ends were trimmed by 3 bases and 0 bases, with 14 bases remaining between them. CDR3 length: 17 residues. The CDR3 reads CASSMPGLLATNEKLFF. The CDR3 DNA is TGTGCCAGTAGTATGCCTGGACTTTTAGCAACTAATGAAAAACTGTTTTTT.

The chain is built from TRBV7-2 and TRBJ2-3; 11 bases map to TRBD1. The J segment lost 5 bases and the V segment lost 6 bases, leaving 7 bases of the junction unmatched. CDR3 length: 15 residues. Germline V gene data show CDR1 as SGHTA and CDR2 as FQGNSA. This CDR3 is CASSLTGQGGDTQYF. The CDR3, as DNA: TGTGCCAGCAGTTTGACGGGACAGGGGGGAGATACGCAGTATTTT.

The CDR3 loop is CASSSGRGGETQYF. The CDR3 region has the DNA TGCGCCAGCAGCTCGGGACGGGGGGGAGAGACCCAGTACTTC. The gene calls are TRBV5-1 and TRBJ2-5, with 8 positions matching TRBD2. V lost 3 bases, J lost 4 bases, and 5 bases stayed unmatched. Germline-derived CDR1 and CDR2 are SGHRS and YFSETQ. The CDR3 totals 14 residues.

This clone was recorded only once. The gene calls are TRBV12-5 and TRBJ1-1, with D unresolved. V was trimmed by 2 bases and J by 5 bases, leaving 18 bases between them. CDR1 and CDR2 from the germline V gene are LGHNT and FRNRAP. This CDR3 region has 16 residues. CDR3 sequence: CASGLWVGREGTEAFF. The CDR3, as DNA: TGTGCTAGTGGTTTGTGGGTGGGGAGGGAAGGTACTGAAGCTTTCTTT.

This chain uses TRBV19 with TRBJ2-3, with D unclear. The ends were cut back, 6 bases at V and 2 bases at J, with 3 bases in the middle. The germline CDR1 and CDR2 sequences are LNHDA and SQIVND (reference sequence). The CDR3 consists of 11 residues. The CDR3: CASRTTDTQYF. The CDR3 nucleotides read TGTGCCAGTAGGACCACAGATACGCAGTATTTT. Together with reference TRBV19 and TRBJ2-3, the CDR3 gives the full variable domain: DGGITQSPKYLFRKEGQNVTLSCEQNLNHDAMYWYRQDPGQGLRLIYYSQIVNDFQKGDIAEGYSVSREKKESFPLTVTSAQKNPTAFYLCASRTTDTQYFGPGTRLTVL.

The chain is built from TRBV5-1 and TRBJ1-4; 10 positions agree with TRBD1. Per germline, CDR1 SGHRS and CDR2 YFSETQ. V lost 4 bases to trimming and J lost 8 bases; unmatched junction nucleotides: 8. The CDR3 length is 15 residues. CDR3: CASSRQGAQGEKLFF. In nucleotides, the CDR3 is TGCGCCAGCAGCAGACAGGGGGCGCAAGGGGAAAAACTGTTTTTT.

V usage is TRBV19 and J usage is TRBJ1-1; 8 nucleotides line up with TRBD1. CDR3 length equals 14 residues. V shed 6 bases, J shed 3 bases, and the junction held 6 bases outside the gene matches. Germline V gene lookup returns CDR1 LNHDA and CDR2 SQIVND (reference sequence). CDR3 nucleotide sequence: TGTGCCAGTAGGGGCGGGACAGGAGACACTGAAGCTTTCTTT. Translated: CASRGGTGDTEAFF.

The V and J genes are TRBV5-4 and TRBJ2-7; tentatively, D is TRBD1 or TRBD2 (5 bases each). Per germline, CDR1 SGHNT and CDR2 YYREEE (reference sequence). Trimming cost V 2 bases and J 7 bases, with 13 bases left between them. CDR3 length: 13 amino acids. CDR3 coding DNA: TGTGCCAGCAGCTTTGTCGGGACGCGGGAGCAGTACTTC. Amino acids: CASSFVGTREQYF.

DNA of the CDR3: TGCAGCGTTGGGGTAGGGGATACGCAGTATTTT. This codes for CSVGVGDTQYF. This chain connects TRBV29-1 to TRBJ2-3; unclear D gene. CDR3 length equals 11 residues. With 4 bases removed from V and 6 bases from J, the gap between germline ends came to 8 bases. The germline V gene encodes CDR1 SQVTM and CDR2 ANQGSEA.

The V gene is TRBV11-2, the J gene TRBJ2-7; 8 bases map to TRBD2. CDR1 and CDR2 from the germline V gene are SGHAT and FQNNGV. After removal of 1 base from V and 6 bases from J, the junction contained 8 bases not matched to a gene. CDR3 size: 15 residues. The CDR3, as DNA: TGTGCCAGCAGCTTAGTGCGGGGGGCCTCGGTCGAGCAGTACTTC. Its translation is CASSLVRGASVEQYF.

The genes are TRBV2 and TRBJ1-1; no firm D call. The ends were cut back, 8 bases at V and 0 bases at J, with 10 bases in the middle. The V gene's germline CDR1 is SNHLY and CDR2 FYNNEI. The CDR3 contains 13 residues. CDR3 DNA: TGTGCCAGCGGGAGGGTCATGAACACTGAAGCTTTCTTT. Protein sequence: CASGRVMNTEAFF.

The rearrangement links TRBV4-3 to TRBJ2-3, with 9 bases fitting TRBD2. The CDR3 is made up of 17 amino acids. The V and J ends lost 0 bases and 3 bases, in that order; junction bases with no gene match: 7. Germline V gene lookup returns CDR1 LGHNA and CDR2 YSLEER. CDR3 DNA sequence: TGCGCCAGCAGCCAAGATTTTCCTAGCGGGGAAACAGATACGCAGTATTTT. Its protein product is CASSQDFPSGETDTQYF.

The chain couples TRBV7-9 to TRBJ2-5, with TRBD2 identical over 7 bases. CDR1 and CDR2 (germline): SEHNR, FQNEAQ (reference sequence). J was trimmed by 5 bases and V by 6 bases; bases with no gene match: 9. CDR3 length equals 14 residues. The CDR3 DNA reads TGTGCCAGCAGGCCACTACTAGCGTGGGAGACCCAGTACTTC. Protein: CASRPLLAWETQYF.

This clone was seen a single time. The gene calls are TRBV9 and TRBJ2-3, with 9 bases matching TRBD1. This CDR3 has 16 residues. Germline V gene lookup returns CDR1 SGDLS and CDR2 YYNGEE. After removal of 2 bases from V and 4 bases from J, the junction contained 8 bases not matched to a gene. The CDR3 bases are TGTGCCAGCAGCGTGTTAGGACAGGGGTTTTCAGATACGCAGTATTTT. Translated: CASSVLGQGFSDTQYF.

The CDR3 region is CASSSGTGATNEKLFF. CDR3 nucleotide sequence: TGCGCCAGCAGCTCGGGGACCGGGGCCACAAATGAAAAACTGTTTTTT. This chain connects TRBV5-1 to TRBJ1-4, with D possibly TRBD1 on 5 matching bases. V gave up 3 bases and J gave up 5 bases, with 17 bases separating them. The CDR3 loop spans 16 amino acids. CDR1 is SGHRS and CDR2 is YFSETQ in the germline V gene.

The chain is built from TRBV7-2 and TRBJ2-7; TRBD2 agrees at 9 bases. The length of the CDR3 is 15 residues. In germline, CDR1 is SGHTA, CDR2 FQGNSA. Trimming took 0 bases from V and 4 from J; bases not matched to a gene: 4. The CDR3 DNA reads as TGTGCCAGCAGCTTAGCTAGCGGGAGCCAGTACGAGCAGTACTTC. Its translation is CASSLASGSQYEQYF.

The chain employs TRBV11-3 and TRBJ2-1, with 9 bases identical to TRBD1. With 2 bases clipped from V and 6 bases from J, the junction kept 5 bases outside the gene matches. Looked up from germline, CDR1 is SGHNT and CDR2 is YENEEA. The CDR3 totals 15 residues. The CDR3 coding sequence is TGTGCCAGCAGCTTACGGACAGGGGCGGTCAATGAGCAGTTCTTC. As protein: CASSLRTGAVNEQFF.

This clone was detected a few times. The gene calls are TRBV9 and TRBJ2-5, with D possibly matching TRBD1 (6 bases). The CDR3 is made up of 12 amino acids. Germline values: CDR1 SGDLS, CDR2 YYNGEE. V was cut by 4 bases and J by 3 bases, with 7 bases left in between. The CDR3, as DNA: TGTGCCAGCAGCCCAGGGGAAGAGACCCAGTACTTC. Translating it yields CASSPGEETQYF.

The chain combines TRBV7-8 with TRBJ2-3; D is ambiguous. CDR1 and CDR2 from the germline V gene are SGHVS and FQNEAQ. CDR3 length: 14 residues. The V end was cut by 1 base, the J end by 2 bases, with 7 bases between. CDR3 sequence: CASSLGRNTDTQYF. For the CDR3, the DNA is TGTGCCAGCAGCTTAGGTCGCAACACAGATACGCAGTATTTT.

This clone was counted only a few times. The genes are TRBV29-1 and TRBJ2-1; TRBD2 matches at 9 bases. Trimming took 7 bases from V and 4 from J; bases not matched to a gene: 17. Germline V gene sequence: CDR1 SQVTM, CDR2 ANQGSEA. This CDR3 is 17 amino acids long. The CDR3 DNA follows: TGCAGCGCCGAGGCGGCGGGAGGGCCCTTTTTATACAATGAGCAGTTCTTC. Its protein is CSAEAAGGPFLYNEQFF.

This chain connects TRBV6-1 to TRBJ2-7; D remains ambiguous. The CDR3 runs 12 residues. CDR1 and CDR2 (germline): MNHNS, SASEGT. Between the trimmed V and J ends, which lost 7 bases and 2 bases, there was a span of 9 bases. The CDR3 DNA reads as TGTGCCAGCATGGTCAACACCTACGAGCAGTACTTC. Protein: CASMVNTYEQYF.

This clone was detected only once. This chain connects TRBV7-8 to TRBJ2-7; 7 bases are a match to TRBD2. The ends lost 5 bases at V and 6 bases at J; junction bases unmatched: 7. The CDR3 length is 13 residues. Germline V lookup: CDR1 SGHVS, CDR2 FQNEAQ. The CDR3 DNA reads as TGTGCCAGCAGCATCCTGGGGGGGGGCGAGCAGTACTTC. Its protein is CASSILGGGEQYF.

V is TRBV11-2 and J is TRBJ2-1; D is perhaps TRBD1 (6 bases). Germline V gene lookup returns CDR1 SGHAT and CDR2 FQNNGV. The CDR3 totals 16 residues. With 4 bases removed from V and 8 bases from J, the gap between germline ends came to 21 bases. The CDR3 coding sequence is TGTGCCAGCAGCTCCCTCCGTGGGACACACACCGATGAGCAGTTCTTC. Its translation is CASSSLRGTHTDEQFF.

The chain couples TRBV10-1 to TRBJ2-3; 7 bases align to TRBD2. The CDR3 is 11 residues long. V lost 5 bases and J lost 9; bases outside the gene matches: 2. The germline V gene has CDR1 WNHNN and CDR2 SYGVQD (reference sequence). The DNA of the CDR3 is TGCGCCAGCAGTTCGGGGGGAACGCAGTATTTT. Translating it yields CASSSGGTQYF.

The CDR3: CASSIQGAGNTIYF. The DNA for the CDR3 is TGTGCCAGTAGTATTCAAGGGGCTGGAAACACCATATATTTT. The V and J genes are TRBV19 and TRBJ1-3, with D possibly being TRBD1 (5 bases). Germline-derived CDR1 and CDR2 are LNHDA and SQIVND (reference sequence). This CDR3 comprises 14 residues. The germline V and J ends were trimmed by 3 bases and 2 bases, with 8 bases remaining between them.